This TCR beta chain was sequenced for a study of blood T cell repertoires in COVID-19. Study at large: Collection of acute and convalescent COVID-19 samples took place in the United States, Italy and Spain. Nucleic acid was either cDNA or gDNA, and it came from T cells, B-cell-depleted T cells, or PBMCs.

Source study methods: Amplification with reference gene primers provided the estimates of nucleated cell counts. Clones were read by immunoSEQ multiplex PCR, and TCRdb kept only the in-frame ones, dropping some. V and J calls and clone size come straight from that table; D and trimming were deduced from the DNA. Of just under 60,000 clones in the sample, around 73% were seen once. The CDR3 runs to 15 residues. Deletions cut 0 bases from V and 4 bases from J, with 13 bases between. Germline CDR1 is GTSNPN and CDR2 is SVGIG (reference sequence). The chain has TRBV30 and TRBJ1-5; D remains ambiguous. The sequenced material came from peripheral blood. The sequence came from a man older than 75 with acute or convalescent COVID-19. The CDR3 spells CAWSVEGGENQPQHF. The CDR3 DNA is TGTGCCTGGAGTGTCGAGGGTGGGGAGAATCAGCCCCAGCATTTT.